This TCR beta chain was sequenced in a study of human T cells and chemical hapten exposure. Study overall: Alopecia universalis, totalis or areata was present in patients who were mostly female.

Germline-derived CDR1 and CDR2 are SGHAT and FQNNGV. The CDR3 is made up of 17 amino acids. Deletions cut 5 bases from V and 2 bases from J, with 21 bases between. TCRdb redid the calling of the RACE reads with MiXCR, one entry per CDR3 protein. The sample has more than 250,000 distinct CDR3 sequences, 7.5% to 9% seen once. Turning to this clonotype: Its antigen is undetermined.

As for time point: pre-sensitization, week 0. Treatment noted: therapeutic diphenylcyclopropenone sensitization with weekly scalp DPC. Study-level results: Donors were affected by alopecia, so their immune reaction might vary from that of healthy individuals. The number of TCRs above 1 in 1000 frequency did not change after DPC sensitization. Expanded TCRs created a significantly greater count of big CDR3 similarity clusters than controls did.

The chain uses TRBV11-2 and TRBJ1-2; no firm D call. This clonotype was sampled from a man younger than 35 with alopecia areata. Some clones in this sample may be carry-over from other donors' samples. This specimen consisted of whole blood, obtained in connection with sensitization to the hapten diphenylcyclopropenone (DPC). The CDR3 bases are TGTGCCAGCAGCCCAGAGGCAGCGCAACAATCCAACTATGGCTACACCTTC. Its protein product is CASSPEAAQQSNYGYTF.